These 25 T cell receptor beta chains originate from one sample sequenced in a study of CD8+ T cells in alopecia areata. Reverse transcription of extracted RNA yielded cDNA, which provided the sequencing template. The method was immunoSEQ multiplex PCR; TCRdb's version includes in-frame clones alone and lacks a portion of them. The sample is made up of roughly 260,000 clones, none counted only once. Sorting used CD4, CD8alpha, NKG2D, NKG2ACE and other markers on pooled cutaneous lymph node cells. Sequenced input: CD4+ T cells sorted from a lymph node. The receptors were gathered from a C3H/HeJ mouse with alopecia areata. For the strain, the MHC haplotype given is H2-k.

Remarks on this clone: The germline and genes are mouse ones. The sequenced CDR3 bases are TGTGCCAGCAGTTGGGACAGAAACCAAGAC. Its protein is CASSWDRNQD. In full, the CDR3 reads CASSWDRNQDTQYF. The chain recombines TRBV19 with TRBJ2-5; 7 bases line up with TRBD1. The CDR3 end is not reached by the read, which stops 4 residues before it; the germline J gene fills it in. CDR1 is FNHDT, CDR2 SITEND, per germline (reference sequence). The V segment lost 4 bases and the J segment 0 bases; nucleotides outside the gene matches: 2. This CDR3 has 14 amino acids.

This clone has more than one count but fewer than ten. The gene names here belong to mouse. From the germline J gene comes the end of the CDR3, since the read stops 4 residues before it. The J gene is TRBJ1-1, the V gene TRBV5, with a tentative D call TRBD1 (5 bases). Trimming pared 3 bases from V and 1 base from J, leaving 6 bases between. CDR1 is LGHNA, CDR2 YNLKQL, per germline (reference sequence). The CDR3 is made up of 13 amino acids. The CDR3 DNA, read in part, is TGTGCCAGCAGCCAGACAGAAAACACA. Residues: CASSQTENT. The whole CDR3 protein reads CASSQTENTEVFF.

Concerning this clone itself: Gene labels here are mouse ones. Sequencing ends 4 residues short of the CDR3 end; the germline J gene provides the rest. The same CDR3 is also encoded by other DNA sequences in this sample. This chain uses TRBV19 with TRBJ2-3; D perhaps matches TRBD2 (5 bases). This CDR3 comprises 15 residues. The ends were cut back, 1 base at V and 0 bases at J, with 9 bases in the middle. Germline V gives CDR1 FNHDT, CDR2 SITEND (reference sequence). CDR3 residues: CASSITGLSAETLYF. The sequenced CDR3 bases are TGTGCCAGCAGTATAACTGGCCTTAGTGCAGAA.

This clone appeared a few times. Germline and genes: mouse. The CDR3 reads CAWRWDWALYEQYF. The sequenced CDR3 bases are TGTGCCTGGAGATGGGACTGGGCGCTCTAT. V and J are TRBV31 and TRBJ2-7, with 9 bases that match TRBD2. Read coverage stops 4 residues before the CDR3 terminus; the germline J gene supplies the remainder. CDR1 is GKSSPN, CDR2 SITVG, per germline. V shed 3 bases and J 3 bases; nucleotides not matched to a gene: 6. This CDR3 has 14 amino acids.

This clone was seen a few times. Genes and germline come from the mouse. The sequenced fragment ends 4 residues before the CDR3 boundary, so the rest is inferred from the germline J gene. This chain connects TRBV14 to TRBJ1-1; 8 nucleotides match TRBD1. V gave up 1 base and J gave up 3 bases; unmatched junction bases: 5. Per the germline V gene, CDR1 is SGHDT and CDR2 is FRDEAV. This CDR3 spans 15 amino acids. The sequenced part of the CDR3 DNA is TGTGCCAGCAGTTTCAGGACAGGGTGGGACACA. Translating gives CASSFRTGWDT. The whole CDR3 protein is CASSFRTGWDTEVFF.

This clone was found a few times. Gene labels here are mouse ones. Other DNA sequences within the sample encode an identical CDR3. The sequenced part of the CDR3 DNA is TGTGCCAGCAGTCACAGGGTCACA. Protein product: CASSHRVT. In full, the CDR3 reads CASSHRVTEVFF. This rearrangement joins TRBV13-3 to TRBJ1-1; possibly TRBD1 for D (6 bases). The DNA ends 4 residues before the CDR3 does, and the rest of the CDR3 is filled in from the germline J gene. Trimming took 4 bases from V and 4 from J, leaving 8 bases between them. The CDR3 length is 12 residues. Germline-derived CDR1 and CDR2 are NNHDY and SYVADS.

Note on this clone: The gene names given are mouse names. The read ends 4 residues shy of where the CDR3 ends; the end is completed using the germline J gene. The V call is TRBV19, the J call TRBJ2-1, with TRBD1 matching 9 bases. CDR1 is FNHDT, CDR2 SITEND, per germline (reference sequence). The CDR3 runs to 16 residues. J was trimmed by 3 bases and V by 4 bases; bases with no gene match: 8. The DNA read from the CDR3 is TGTGCCAGCAGTTTACCGCCGGGACAGGGCTATGCT. Residues: CASSLPPGQGYA. The full CDR3 protein is CASSLPPGQGYAEQFF.

With respect to this clone: Gene labels here are mouse ones. The sequenced fragment ends 4 residues before the CDR3 boundary, so the rest is inferred from the germline J gene. The chain employs TRBV13-1 and TRBJ2-5; 8 bases align to TRBD2. This CDR3 is built from 16 residues. Germline CDR1 reads NSHNY; CDR2 reads SYGAGN. CDR3 sequence: CASSDASGGPVDTQYF. The part of the CDR3 DNA that was read is TGTGCCAGCAGTGATGCATCGGGGGGGCCGGTGGAC.

This clone was observed a few times. The gene symbols are mouse symbols. The read halts 4 residues ahead of the CDR3 end, with the missing end drawn from the germline J gene. This specimen includes other DNA sequences encoding the same CDR3. The V and J genes are TRBV19 and TRBJ2-1, with 10 positions matching TRBD2. The V gene end was trimmed by 5 bases and the J gene end by 4 bases; junction bases not matched to a gene: 6. Looked up from germline, CDR1 is FNHDT and CDR2 is SITEND (reference sequence). CDR3 length: 15 amino acids. Partial CDR3 DNA: TGTGCCAGCAGCCCGAGACTGGGGGGATATGCT. This codes for CASSPRLGGYA. In full, the CDR3 is CASSPRLGGYAEQFF.

This clone showed up just a few times. Gene names and germline refer to mouse. CDR3 sequence reads: CASSQGSYNSPLYF. The CDR3 bases that were read are TGTGCCAGCAGCCAGGGTTCCTATAATTCGCCC. The chain links TRBV4 to TRBJ1-6, with TRBD1 as a possible D gene (5 bases). The read stops 3 residues short of the end of the CDR3; the missing end is completed from the germline J gene. Being an ORF, TRBJ1-6 has a function that is uncertain. Germline-derived CDR1 and CDR2 are LGHDT and YNNKQL (reference sequence). V lost 5 bases, J lost 0 bases, and 5 bases lay in between. The CDR3 loop spans 14 amino acids.

On this clone itself: The genes and germline here are from mouse. Read coverage stops 4 residues before the CDR3 terminus; the germline J gene supplies the remainder. Distinct nucleotide sequences in the sample also encode this CDR3. V usage is TRBV5 and J usage is TRBJ2-7, with TRBD2 matching 11 bases. This CDR3 is built from 15 residues. Germline values: CDR1 LGHNA, CDR2 YNLKQL (reference sequence). This CDR3 reads CASSQAGTGGYEQYF. The CDR3 DNA, read in part, is TGTGCCAGCAGCCAAGCCGGGACTGGGGGTTAT.

Points on this clone: Mouse gene names and germline throughout. The read ends 4 residues early relative to the CDR3; the germline J gene fills the gap. The same CDR3 is also encoded by other DNA sequences in this sample. The chain links TRBV19 to TRBJ1-1; maybe TRBD1 (6 bases). V lost 2 bases and J lost 3, with 11 bases in between. The germline V gene has CDR1 FNHDT and CDR2 SITEND (reference sequence). The CDR3 runs to 14 residues. Incomplete CDR3 DNA: TGTGCCAGCAGTATTAGGGGGGCAGACACA. It is translated as CASSIRGADT. The entire CDR3 protein reads CASSIRGADTEVFF.

For this clone: The genes and germline here are from mouse. The read ends 4 residues early relative to the CDR3; the germline J gene fills the gap. The V call is TRBV13-3, the J call TRBJ2-3; no clear D gene. This CDR3 spans 14 amino acids. CDR1 is NNHDY and CDR2 is SYVADS in the germline V gene. The V gene lost 2 bases and the J gene lost 0 bases, with 7 bases spanning the gap. The covered CDR3 bases are TGTGCCAGCAGTGAGTGGGTTAGTGCAGAA. It is translated as CASSEWVSAE. The CDR3, in full, reads CASSEWVSAETLYF.

On this clone itself: Genes and germline come from the mouse. With the read ending 4 residues before the CDR3 end, the germline J gene is used to fill in that end. This chain connects TRBV13-1 to TRBJ2-3; D might be TRBD1 (5 bases). This CDR3 spans 12 amino acids. Germline values: CDR1 NSHNY, CDR2 SYGAGN. Trimming left V 10 bases short and J 1 base short, with 10 bases between. Incomplete CDR3 DNA: TGTGCCGTCCAACAGGGTGCAGAA. This sequence encodes CAVQQGAE. The complete CDR3 reads CAVQQGAETLYF.

The sample holds a few counts of this clone. Mouse gene names and germline throughout. From the germline J gene comes the end of the CDR3, since the read stops 4 residues before it. The chain carries TRBV13-3 and TRBJ2-3, with TRBD1 matching 8 bases. Germline loops: CDR1 NNHDY, CDR2 SYVADS. The CDR3 runs 14 residues. The V gene end was trimmed by 5 bases and the J gene end by 3 bases; junction bases not matched to a gene: 5. CDR3 protein: CASRQGAMAETLYF. The covered CDR3 bases are TGTGCCAGCAGGCAGGGGGCGATGGCAGAA.

This clone was picked up many times. Germline and genes: mouse. The CDR3 end is not reached by the read, which stops 4 residues before it; the germline J gene fills it in. Other DNA sequences of this sample code for an identical CDR3. The V call is TRBV13-1, the J call TRBJ2-1; 7 nucleotides agree with TRBD1. This CDR3 region has 14 residues. Germline assignment: CDR1 NSHNY and CDR2 SYGAGN. Losses at the gene ends were 5 bases for V and 3 bases for J; bases not matched to a gene: 5. CDR3 DNA, as far as it was read: TGTGCCAGCAGCGCCCGGGACAGCTATGCT. Its protein product is CASSARDSYA. From start to end, the CDR3 is CASSARDSYAEQFF.

Concerning this clone itself: Gene names are mouse gene names. The read falls 4 residues short of the CDR3 end, and the missing part is taken from the germline J gene. The V gene is TRBV14, the J gene TRBJ2-4, with 7 bases identical to TRBD2. This CDR3 spans 14 amino acids. CDR1 is SGHDT and CDR2 is FRDEAV in the germline V gene. The CDR3 sequence: CASSFGGEGNTLYF. The part of the CDR3 DNA that was read is TGTGCCAGCAGTTTCGGGGGGGAGGGGAAC.

This clone was seen at least ten times. Gene names follow the mouse nomenclature. The read ends 4 residues shy of where the CDR3 ends; the end is completed using the germline J gene. Distinct nucleotide sequences in the sample also encode this CDR3. The chain joins TRBV1 to TRBJ1-1, with D perhaps matching TRBD1 (5 bases). The length of the CDR3 is 13 residues. Germline assignment: CDR1 NSQYPW and CDR2 LRSPGD (reference sequence). CDR3 DNA, as far as it was read: TGCACCTGCAGTGCAGATAGACAGACA. It translates to CTCSADRQT. The CDR3 as a whole reads CTCSADRQTEVFF.

A few counts support this clone. The genes are named according to mouse. This CDR3 is CASSDLGGRSTGQLYF. The CDR3 bases that were read are TGTGCCAGCAGTGATTTGGGGGGGCGCAGCACCGGG. The V call is TRBV13-3, the J call TRBJ2-2; 9 nucleotides agree with TRBD2. Sequencing ends 4 residues short of the CDR3 end; the germline J gene provides the rest. The V segment lost 1 base and the J segment 4 bases; nucleotides outside the gene matches: 5. Germline V CDR1 and CDR2: NNHDY, SYVADS. The CDR3 has 16 residues.

A remark on this clone: Gene labels here are mouse ones. From the germline J gene comes the end of the CDR3, since the read stops 4 residues before it. The identical CDR3 is also encoded by other nucleotide sequences in the sample. This sequence joins TRBV5 and TRBJ2-1; 13 bases match TRBD2. Losses at the gene ends were 4 bases for V and 6 bases for J; bases not matched to a gene: 3. Germline CDR1 and CDR2: LGHNA and YNLKQL (reference sequence). CDR3 length: 15 residues. CDR3 bases read: TGTGCCAGCAGCCCCGGGACTGGGGGGGGTGCT. Translation gives CASSPGTGGGA. The complete CDR3 protein is CASSPGTGGGAEQFF.

This clone has more than one count but fewer than ten. Here the gene names and germline are mouse. From the germline J gene comes the end of the CDR3, since the read stops 4 residues before it. This same CDR3 is encoded by further DNA sequences in the sample. The chain joins TRBV19 to TRBJ2-1; 11 bases align to TRBD1. Germline-derived CDR1 and CDR2 are FNHDT and SITEND (reference sequence). Unmatched junction bases numbered 3, after V lost 6 bases and J lost 4 bases. The CDR3 length is 14 residues. The CDR3 loop reads CASNRDRGYAEQFF. The CDR3 DNA, read in part, is TGTGCCAGCAACCGGGACAGGGGGTATGCT.

This clone was seen only a few times. The genes and germline here are from mouse. The sequence runs out 4 residues before the end of the CDR3; the remainder is reconstructed from the germline J gene. The rearrangement links TRBV19 to TRBJ2-3; 7 bases map to TRBD1. The V and J ends lost 0 bases and 0 bases, in that order; junction bases with no gene match: 7. This CDR3 region has 17 residues. Germline loops: CDR1 FNHDT, CDR2 SITEND (reference sequence). Incomplete CDR3 DNA: TGTGCCAGCAGTATAGGGGACACAGGGGCTAGTGCAGAA. This codes for CASSIGDTGASAE. The complete CDR3 protein is CASSIGDTGASAETLYF. The entire variable domain, with the rest obtained from reference TRBV19 and TRBJ2-3, is as follows: GGIITQTPKFLIGQEGQKLTLKCQQNFNHDTMYWYRQDSGKGLRLIYYSITENDLQKGDLSEGYDASREKKSSFSLTVTSAQKNEMAVFLCASSIGDTGASAETLYFGSGTRLTVL.

With respect to this clone: Germline and genes: mouse. With the read ending 4 residues before the CDR3 end, the germline J gene is used to fill in that end. The chain joins TRBV13-1 to TRBJ1-1, with D possibly being TRBD1 (6 bases). CDR1 NSHNY and CDR2 SYGAGN come from the germline V gene. CDR3 length equals 13 residues. The sequenced part of the CDR3 DNA is TGTGCCAGCAGTGAGGCAGGGGAGGCA. It is translated as CASSEAGEA. The whole CDR3 sequence reads CASSEAGEAEVFF.

In this sample, this clone turned up a few times. Gene names are mouse gene names. The sequenced fragment ends 4 residues before the CDR3 boundary, so the rest is inferred from the germline J gene. V and J are TRBV14 and TRBJ2-5; TRBD2 matches 10 bases. V lost 4 bases to trimming and J lost 3 bases; unmatched junction nucleotides: 11. CDR3 size: 17 residues. CDR1 and CDR2 (germline): SGHDT, FRDEAV. CDR3 loop: CASSPMKGTGEQDTQYF. The sequenced CDR3 bases are TGTGCCAGCAGTCCCATGAAGGGGACTGGGGAACAAGAC.

This clone was observed many times. Genes here carry mouse names. This chain's CDR3 is CASSPSNTGQLYF. Partial CDR3 DNA: TGTGCCAGCAGCCCCTCAAACACCGGG. The chain has TRBV5 and TRBJ2-2; D remains ambiguous. The read ends 4 residues before the CDR3 terminus; that terminus is restored from the germline J gene. Germline V gene data show CDR1 as LGHNA and CDR2 as YNLKQL (reference sequence). The ends were cut back, 4 bases at V and 0 bases at J, with 3 bases in the middle. The CDR3 is 13 amino acids.